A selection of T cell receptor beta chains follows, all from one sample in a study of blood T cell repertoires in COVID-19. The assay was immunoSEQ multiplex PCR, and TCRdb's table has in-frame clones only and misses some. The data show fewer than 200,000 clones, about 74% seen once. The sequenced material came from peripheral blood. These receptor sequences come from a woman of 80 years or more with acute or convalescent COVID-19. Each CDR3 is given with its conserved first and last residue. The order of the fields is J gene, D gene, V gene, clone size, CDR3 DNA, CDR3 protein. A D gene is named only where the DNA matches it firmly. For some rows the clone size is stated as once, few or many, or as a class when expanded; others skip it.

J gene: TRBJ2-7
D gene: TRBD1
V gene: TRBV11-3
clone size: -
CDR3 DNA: TGTGCCAGCAGCTTCGTAACAGGGGGGGAGCAGTACTTC
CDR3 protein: CASSFVTGGEQYF

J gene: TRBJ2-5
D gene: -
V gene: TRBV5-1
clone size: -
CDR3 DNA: TGCGCCAGCAGCTTGTTTACCGGGAGTCTCTGGGAGACCCAGTACTTC
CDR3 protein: CASSLFTGSLWETQYF

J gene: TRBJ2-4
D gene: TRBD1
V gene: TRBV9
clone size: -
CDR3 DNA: TGTGCCAGCAGCGTAGGACAGGGAAGGGACATTCAGTACTTC
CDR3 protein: CASSVGQGRDIQYF

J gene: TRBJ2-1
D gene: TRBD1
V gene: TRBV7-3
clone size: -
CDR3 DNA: TGTGCCAGCAGCTATCCGGGACAGGGGGTCAATGAGCAGTTCTTC
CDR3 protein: CASSYPGQGVNEQFF

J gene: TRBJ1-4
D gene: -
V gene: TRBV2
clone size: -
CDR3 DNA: TGTGCCAGCAGGTATACAGGGTCCGTACGGGAAAAACTGTTTTTT
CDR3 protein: CASRYTGSVREKLFF

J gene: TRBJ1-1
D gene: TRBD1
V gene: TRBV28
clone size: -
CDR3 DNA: TGTGCCAGCAGCCTACAGGGACAGGTACACACTGAAGCTTTCTTT
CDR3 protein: CASSLQGQVHTEAFF

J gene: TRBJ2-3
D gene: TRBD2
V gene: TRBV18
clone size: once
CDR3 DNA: TGTGCCAGCTCGGGCGGACTAGCGGACACAGATACGCAGTATTTT
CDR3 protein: CASSGGLADTDTQYF

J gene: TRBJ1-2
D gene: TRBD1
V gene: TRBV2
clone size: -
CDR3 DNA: TGTGCCAGCAGGAGACAGGGGACTAACTATGGCTACACCTTC
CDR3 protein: CASRRQGTNYGYTF

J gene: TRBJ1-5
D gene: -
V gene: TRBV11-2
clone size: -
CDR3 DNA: TGTGCCAGCAGCTCTCCGGGGGGAGGGTCGGATCAGCCCCAGCATTTT
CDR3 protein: CASSSPGGGSDQPQHF

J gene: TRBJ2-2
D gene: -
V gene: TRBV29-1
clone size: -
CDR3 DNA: TGCAGCGTTGGGGCTATGGGCGGGGAGCTGTTTTTT
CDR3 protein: CSVGAMGGELFF

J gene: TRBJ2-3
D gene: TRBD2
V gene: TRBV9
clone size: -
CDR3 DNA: TGTGCCAGCAGCGTAGAAGGGACTAGCGGGAGAGATACGCAGTATTTT
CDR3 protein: CASSVEGTSGRDTQYF

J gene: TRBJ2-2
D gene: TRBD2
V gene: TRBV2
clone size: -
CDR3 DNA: TGTGCCAGCAGGGGGACTAGCGGGAGCACCGGGGAGCTGTTTTTT
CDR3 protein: CASRGTSGSTGELFF

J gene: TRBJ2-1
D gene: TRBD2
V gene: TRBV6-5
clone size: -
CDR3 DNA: TGTGCCAGTCTAGCGGCCTCCTACAATGAGCAGTTCTTC
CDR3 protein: CASLAASYNEQFF

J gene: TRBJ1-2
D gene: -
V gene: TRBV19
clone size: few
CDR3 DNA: TGTGCCAGTAGTGACTTCGAGGGCTACACCTTC
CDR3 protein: CASSDFEGYTF

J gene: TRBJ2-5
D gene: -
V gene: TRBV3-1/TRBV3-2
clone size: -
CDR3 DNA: TGTGCCAGCAGCCGGGGGACTGATTCACACGGGGCACAAGAGACCCAGTACTTC
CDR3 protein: CASSRGTDSHGAQETQYF

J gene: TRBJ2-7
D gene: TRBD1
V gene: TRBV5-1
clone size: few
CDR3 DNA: TGCGCCAGCAGCCCCTGGACAGGGGGCGGCTACGAGCAGTACTTC
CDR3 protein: CASSPWTGGGYEQYF